This entry concerns a single T cell receptor (beta chain). The antigen remains undetermined. This record belongs to a study of cytomegalovirus exposure and HLA in healthy donors. General study findings and limits: Highest at DRB1 and lowest at HLA-C, TCR association rates differed among HLA loci in a later analysis. Excluded were some V segments that proved indistinguishable, including TRBV6-2 and TRBV6-3. Associated with cytomegalovirus, according to the listing, were fewer than 200 TCR beta chains.

Trimming cost V 2 bases and J 3 bases, with 10 bases left between them. CDR1 and CDR2 (germline): MNHEY, SMNVEV (reference sequence). This CDR3 is 14 amino acids long. Use of 60 Vbeta and 13 Jbeta primers characterized the PCR. The method was immunoSEQ multiplex PCR; TCRdb's version includes in-frame clones alone and lacks a portion of them. The ten most abundant clones cover roughly 6.7% of a sample with about 200,000 clones. The chain is built from TRBV27 and TRBJ1-1; D remains ambiguous. The sample consisted of PBMCs. The clonotype originates from a man younger than 40 in good health and CMV-seronegative. The CDR3 DNA reads TGTGCCAGCAGTTTACGGGGATGGGACACTGAAGCTTTCTTT. This codes for CASSLRGWDTEAFF.